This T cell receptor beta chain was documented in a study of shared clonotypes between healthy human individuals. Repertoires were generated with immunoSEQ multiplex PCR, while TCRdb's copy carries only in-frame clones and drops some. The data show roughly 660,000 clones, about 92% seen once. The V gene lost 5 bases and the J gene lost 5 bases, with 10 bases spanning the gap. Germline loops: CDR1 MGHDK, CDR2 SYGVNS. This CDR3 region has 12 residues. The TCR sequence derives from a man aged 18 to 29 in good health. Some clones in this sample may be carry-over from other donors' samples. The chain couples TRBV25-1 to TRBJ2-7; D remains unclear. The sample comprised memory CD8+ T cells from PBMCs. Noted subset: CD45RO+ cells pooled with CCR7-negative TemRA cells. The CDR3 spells CASSTTVNEQYF. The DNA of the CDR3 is TGTGCCAGCAGTACAACCGTAAACGAGCAGTACTTC.